Below are 18 T cell receptor beta chains sequenced from a single sample in a study of blood T cell repertoires in COVID-19. TCRdb's table, derived via immunoSEQ multiplex PCR, lists solely in-frame clones and lacks some. Of some 160,000 clones in the sample, about 80% were seen once. The sample comprised peripheral blood. Receptor source: a human donor in a cohort sampled during active COVID-19.

The rearrangement uses TRBV3-1 (or the pseudogene TRBV3-2) and TRBJ1-4; no clear D. CDR1 is LGHDT, CDR2 YNNKEL, per germline (reference sequence). The V gene lost 4 bases and the J gene lost 5 bases, with 14 bases spanning the gap. The CDR3 sequence is 15 residues long. The CDR3 protein is CASSRSMPGNEKLFF. For the CDR3, the DNA is TGTGCCAGCAGCCGGTCGATGCCGGGAAATGAAAAACTGTTTTTT.

The rearrangement joins TRBV7-3 to TRBJ2-5; D is possibly TRBD2 (6 bases). This CDR3 contains 15 residues. The germline V and J ends were trimmed by 4 bases and 5 bases, with 17 bases remaining between them. From germline, CDR1 is SGHTA and CDR2 FQGTGA. The DNA for the CDR3 is TGTGCCAGCAGCTCATCCGGACCGGGGGAGGAGACCCAGTACTTC. Amino acid sequence: CASSSSGPGEETQYF.

V is TRBV2 and J is TRBJ2-7, with D tentatively TRBD1 (6 bases). The CDR3 runs to 14 residues. V was pared by 5 bases and J by 0 bases, with 11 bases between. Germline CDR1 SNHLY, CDR2 FYNNEI. The chain's CDR3 is CASSPGQLSYEQYF. The CDR3 DNA reads as TGTGCCAGCAGTCCGGGACAACTCTCCTACGAGCAGTACTTC.

The chain combines TRBV28 with TRBJ1-3; possible D gene TRBD1, 5 bases. The germline gives CDR1 MDHEN, CDR2 SYDVKM. The CDR3 has 15 residues. V was shortened by 7 bases and J by 2 bases, with 15 bases between the two germline ends. This CDR3 reads CASNRPGGAGNTIYF. The DNA for the CDR3 is TGTGCCAGCAACAGGCCTGGAGGGGCTGGAAACACCATATATTTT.

The CDR3: CASSQDRGGIDYGYTF. CDR3 bases: TGCGCCAGCAGCCAAGATCGCGGGGGTATCGACTATGGCTACACCTTC. The chain has TRBV4-1 and TRBJ1-2, with D maybe TRBD1 (5 bases). CDR1 is MGHRA, CDR2 YSYEKL, per germline. CDR3 length: 16 amino acids. V lost 0 bases to trimming and J lost 3 bases, with 14 bases between them.

In its sample, this clone was seen a few times. The CDR3 spells CASSFNSYNSPLHF. For the CDR3, the DNA is TGTGCCAGCAGCTTTAACAGCTATAATTCACCCCTCCACTTT. The chain is built from TRBV3-1 (or the pseudogene TRBV3-2) and TRBJ1-6; D is uncertain. This CDR3 has 14 amino acids. The V end lost 5 bases, the J end lost 3 bases, and 8 bases lay between the germline ends. Germline CDR1 reads LGHDT; CDR2 reads YNNKEL (reference sequence).

This rearrangement joins TRBV2 to TRBJ1-2, with D uncertain. The length of the CDR3 is 15 residues. V shed 2 bases and J shed 5 bases, with 15 bases lying between them. The V gene's germline CDR1 is SNHLY and CDR2 FYNNEI. CDR3 region: CASSETRRSPYGYTF. The DNA for the CDR3 is TGTGCCAGCAGTGAAACCCGCAGGTCACCTTATGGCTACACCTTC.

The chain is built from TRBV19 and TRBJ1-2; D uncertain. Germline CDR1 is LNHDA and CDR2 is SQIVND (reference sequence). Trimming left V 11 bases short and J 4 bases short, with 23 bases between. This CDR3 has 15 amino acids. CDR3 coding DNA: TGTGCCGGAAACCCGAGGGCGGATTTAGGCTATGGCTACACCTTC. Protein sequence: CAGNPRADLGYGYTF.

Points on this clone: Other nucleotide sequences from this sample produce the same CDR3. The chain joins TRBV6-5 to TRBJ2-7; 7 bases line up with TRBD1. This CDR3 spans 14 amino acids. Germline V gene data show CDR1 as MNHEY and CDR2 as SVGAGI. Germline trimming cut 4 bases from V and 4 bases from J; bases unmatched to any gene: 7. CDR3 nucleotide sequence: TGTGCCAGCAGTTCCTCAGGGGGTTCTTACGAGCAGTACTTC. Its protein product is CASSSSGGSYEQYF.

V usage is TRBV6-5 and J usage is TRBJ2-7, with 7 bases aligning to TRBD1. J gave up 3 bases and V 0 bases, and 2 bases lay outside the gene matches. Germline-derived CDR1 and CDR2 are MNHEY and SVGAGI. There are 14 residues in the CDR3. CDR3 DNA sequence: TGTGCCAGCAGTTACTCGGACAGGAACTACGAGCAGTACTTC. It specifies CASSYSDRNYEQYF.

The rearrangement uses TRBV7-2 and TRBJ2-7; TRBD1 matches at 10 bases. The germline gives CDR1 SGHTA, CDR2 FQGNSA. V lost 5 bases, J lost 4 bases, and 8 bases stayed unmatched. The CDR3 has 15 residues. The CDR3, as DNA: TGTGCCAGCAGCATCCCCGGGACAGGGGCATACGAGCAGTACTTC. This sequence encodes CASSIPGTGAYEQYF. Together with reference TRBV7-2 and TRBJ2-7, the CDR3 gives the full variable domain: GAGVSQSPSNKVTEKGKDVELRCDPISGHTALYWYRQSLGQGLEFLIYFQGNSAPDKSGLPSDRFSAERTGGSVSTLTIQRTQQEDSAVYLCASSIPGTGAYEQYFGPGTRLTVT.

The rearrangement joins TRBV7-2 to TRBJ2-7, with TRBD1 matching 8 bases. The CDR3 extends over 15 amino acids. Germline V gives CDR1 SGHTA, CDR2 FQGNSA. The junction had 10 bases not matched to a gene; V was cut back by 3 bases and J by 6 bases. The CDR3 DNA sequence: TGTGCCAGCAGCTTGAAAGTGGCAGGGGGCGCCGAGCAGTACTTC. This sequence encodes CASSLKVAGGAEQYF. Combining the CDR3 with reference TRBV7-2 and TRBJ2-7 gives the whole variable domain GAGVSQSPSNKVTEKGKDVELRCDPISGHTALYWYRQSLGQGLEFLIYFQGNSAPDKSGLPSDRFSAERTGGSVSTLTIQRTQQEDSAVYLCASSLKVAGGAEQYFGPGTRLTVT.

CDR3 region: CASSRLAKNIQYF. The CDR3 nucleotides read TGTGCCAGCAGCCGACTGGCCAAAAACATTCAGTACTTC. The genes are TRBV28 and TRBJ2-4, with D hard to call. Germline CDR1 MDHEN, CDR2 SYDVKM. The CDR3 contains 13 residues. Trimming stripped 6 bases from V and 1 base from J, with 7 bases between.

This clone was seen a single time. The V gene is TRBV11-3, the J gene TRBJ2-1, with D possibly TRBD2 on 5 matching bases. The V end lost 5 bases, the J end lost 0 bases, and 14 bases lay between the germline ends. This CDR3 region has 16 residues. Germline V gene data show CDR1 as SGHNT and CDR2 as YENEEA. The CDR3 region has the DNA TGTGCCAGCAGCCAGAGGGCCCGAAGCTCCTACAATGAGCAGTTCTTC. It codes for CASSQRARSSYNEQFF.

This chain connects TRBV3-1 (or the pseudogene TRBV3-2) to TRBJ1-6; D possibly corresponds to TRBD1 (5 bases). In germline, CDR1 is LGHDT, CDR2 YNNKEL (reference sequence). The CDR3 runs to 17 residues. Trimming pared 5 bases from V and 0 bases from J, leaving 14 bases between. In nucleotides, the CDR3 is TGTGCCAGCAGCGCCCGCGGGGCCCCCTCCTATAATTCACCCCTCCACTTT. Amino acid sequence: CASSARGAPSYNSPLHF.

The rearrangement links TRBV3-1 (or the pseudogene TRBV3-2) to TRBJ2-1; 7 bases are a match to TRBD2. Looked up from germline, CDR1 is LGHDT and CDR2 is YNNKEL (reference sequence). Germline trimming cut 1 base from V and 7 bases from J; bases unmatched to any gene: 4. The CDR3 consists of 14 residues. CDR3 protein: CASSQGRGMNEQFF. CDR3 sequence (DNA): TGTGCCAGCAGCCAAGGGCGGGGGATGAATGAGCAGTTCTTC.

The chain uses TRBV7-9 and TRBJ1-2; TRBD1 might be the D (5 bases). The CDR3 extends over 12 amino acids. Germline CDR1 reads SEHNR; CDR2 reads FQNEAQ (reference sequence). Trimming took off 1 base at V and 6 bases at J, with 6 bases between the two ends. The CDR3 DNA is TGTGCCAGCAGCTTAGAAGGGGATGGCTACACCTTC. This gives the protein CASSLEGDGYTF.

Only one count was recorded for this clone. This sequence joins TRBV3-1 (or the pseudogene TRBV3-2) and TRBJ1-6, with 7 bases fitting TRBD1. This CDR3 is 18 amino acids long. Per the germline V gene, CDR1 is LGHDT and CDR2 is YNNKEL (reference sequence). Losses at the gene ends were 4 bases for V and 0 bases for J; bases not matched to a gene: 9. The CDR3: CASSRVTGRSSYNSPLHF. CDR3 in DNA: TGTGCCAGCAGCCGCGTGACAGGGCGCAGCTCCTATAATTCACCCCTCCACTTT.